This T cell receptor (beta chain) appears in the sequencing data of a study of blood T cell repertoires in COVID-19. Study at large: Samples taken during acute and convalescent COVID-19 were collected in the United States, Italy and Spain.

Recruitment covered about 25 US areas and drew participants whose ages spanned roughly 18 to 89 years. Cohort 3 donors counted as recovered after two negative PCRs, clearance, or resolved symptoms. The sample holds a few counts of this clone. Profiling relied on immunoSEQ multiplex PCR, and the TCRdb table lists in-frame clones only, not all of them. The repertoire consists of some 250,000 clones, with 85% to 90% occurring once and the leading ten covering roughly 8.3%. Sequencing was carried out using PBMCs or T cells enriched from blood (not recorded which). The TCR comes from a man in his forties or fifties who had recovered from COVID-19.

The chain's CDR3 is CASSPGTGGLSPLHF. The CDR3 coding sequence is TGTGCCAGCAGTCCCGGGACAGGGGGTTTATCACCCCTCCACTTT. The J gene is TRBJ1-6, the V gene TRBV27; 11 bases match TRBD1. Germline trimming cut 5 bases from V and 10 bases from J; bases unmatched to any gene: 7. There are 15 residues in the CDR3. In germline, CDR1 is MNHEY, CDR2 SMNVEV (reference sequence).